This note documents a single TCR beta chain sequence. This specimen comes from a study of blood T cell repertoires in COVID-19. This CDR3 has 12 residues. V gave up 6 bases and J gave up 3 bases, with 8 bases separating them. Germline V lookup: CDR1 MDHEN, CDR2 SYDVKM. Original processing notes: Amplification from reference gene primers served as the basis for estimated nucleated cell counts. Some clones are missing from TCRdb's copy, which holds only in-frame ones; the method was immunoSEQ multiplex PCR. The DNA was the basis for D and trimming; V, J and clone size are from that table. The sample records a few hundred thousand clones, roughly four fifths being singletons.

Sequencing was done on a sample of PBMCs or T cells enriched from blood (not recorded which). The clonotype comes from a woman aged 45-60 years who had recovered from COVID-19. This chain uses TRBV28 with TRBJ1-1, with D uncertain. The chain's CDR3 is CASRQVDTEAFF. As DNA, the CDR3 is TGTGCCAGCAGGCAGGTGGACACTGAAGCTTTCTTT.